This T cell receptor (beta chain) is from a study of Ad26.COV2.S vaccination and SARS-CoV-2 variants. As for the study in general: The trial was COV1001 and the donor's arm was Ad26.COV2.S. Intramuscular Ad26.COV2.S doses were given once or twice, 56 days apart.

Data came from immunoSEQ multiplex PCR; TCRdb stores just in-frame clones and leaves some out. Of 380,000 or so clones in the sample, about 86% are singletons; the top ten hold around 11%. Treatment given: some 19 received Ad26.COV2.S at low or high dose, single or two shots; five or six received placebo; per-sample allocation not given. On day 63 after the first injection, vaccine and placebo recipients gave samples. Immunization relied on an Ad26 vector, which expressed Wuhan-strain SARS-CoV-2 spike. This CDR3 is built from 15 residues. Deletions cut 6 bases from V and 0 bases from J, with 14 bases between. Germline V gives CDR1 KGHSH, CDR2 LQKENI.

The sequence came from a person between 18 and 60 years old who received the Ad26.COV2.S COVID-19 vaccine or a placebo. The chain employs TRBV18 and TRBJ1-1; no clear D gene. Specimen: peripheral blood, collected in a trial of Ad26.COV2.S vaccine versus placebo. The DNA of the CDR3 is TGTGCCAGCTCCCTAGAAGGCAGTTTGAACACTGAAGCTTTCTTT. Translation gives CASSLEGSLNTEAFF.